This TCR beta chain comes out of a study of blood T cell repertoires in COVID-19. V trimming: 4 bases; J trimming: 1 base; junction bases outside the gene matches: 0. The CDR3 contains 13 residues. Germline lookup yields CDR1 SGHTA and CDR2 FQGTGA. Data came from immunoSEQ multiplex PCR; TCRdb stores just in-frame clones and leaves some out. The repertoire holds about 89,000 clones, with approximately 80% as singletons. The rearrangement links TRBV7-3 to TRBJ1-1, with 7 bases that match TRBD1. The sequence derives from an older man with COVID-19, enrolled during active disease. Sequenced: peripheral blood. The CDR3 DNA sequence: TGTGCCAGCAGCTCAGGGGGGAACACTGAAGCTTTCTTT. Protein sequence: CASSSGGNTEAFF.